Shown below are 2 T cell receptor beta chains from a single sample sequenced in a study of blood T cell repertoires in COVID-19 (dated by TCRdb to the early 2020s). To prepare the library, the immunoSEQ multiplex PCR assay was applied. TCRdb carries this immuneACCESS record with in-frame sequences only. Its versions omit some clonotypes, under half of them owing to an unresolved V gene in the studies checked, with the rest unexplained. A total of roughly 250,000 clones appear in this sample, around 83% of them only once. The ten biggest clones cover more than 6.5% of the sample. The sequenced sample consisted of peripheral blood. The receptors shown here come from a man between 40 and 49 years old with active or convalescent COVID-19.

The J gene is TRBJ2-1, the V gene TRBV13; D gene unclear. This CDR3 is built from 15 residues. Germline V lookup: CDR1 PRHDT, CDR2 FYEKMQ (reference sequence). Trimming took off 3 bases at V and 1 base at J, with 10 bases between the two ends. CDR3 coding DNA: TGTGCCAGCAGCTTCTCCCCAGGTTCCTACAATGAGCAGTTCTTC. This codes for CASSFSPGSYNEQFF.

The chain combines TRBV6-4 with TRBJ2-2; 8 nucleotides agree with TRBD1. The CDR3 is made up of 15 amino acids. The germline CDR1 and CDR2 sequences are MRHNA and SNTAGT. Trimming removed 6 bases from V and 4 bases from J; junction bases left unmatched: 7. CDR3 in amino acids: CASRPGGAGTGELFF. The CDR3 region has the DNA TGTGCCAGCAGGCCAGGGGGCGCCGGCACCGGGGAGCTGTTTTTT.